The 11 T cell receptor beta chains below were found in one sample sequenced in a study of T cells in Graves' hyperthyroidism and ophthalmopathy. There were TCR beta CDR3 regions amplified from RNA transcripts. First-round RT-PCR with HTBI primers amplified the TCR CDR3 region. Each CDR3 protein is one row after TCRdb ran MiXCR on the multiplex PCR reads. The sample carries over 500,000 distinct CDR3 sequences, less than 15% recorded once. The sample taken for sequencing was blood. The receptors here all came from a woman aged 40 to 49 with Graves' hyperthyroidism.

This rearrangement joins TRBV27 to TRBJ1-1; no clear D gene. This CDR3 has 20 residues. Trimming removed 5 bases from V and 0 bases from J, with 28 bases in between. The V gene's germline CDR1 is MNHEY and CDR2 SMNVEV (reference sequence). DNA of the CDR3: TGTGCCAGCAGTAGCAGCGGGTGGGATCACACCGGGGAGCTGAACACTGAAGCTTTCTTT. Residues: CASSSSGWDHTGELNTEAFF.

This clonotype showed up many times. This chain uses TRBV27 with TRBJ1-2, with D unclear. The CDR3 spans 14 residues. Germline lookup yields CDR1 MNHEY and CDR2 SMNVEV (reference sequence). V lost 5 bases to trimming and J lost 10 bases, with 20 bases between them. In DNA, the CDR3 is TGTGCCAGCAGTCCCGAACGGTGGGCGGTATTCTACACCTTC. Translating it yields CASSPERWAVFYTF.

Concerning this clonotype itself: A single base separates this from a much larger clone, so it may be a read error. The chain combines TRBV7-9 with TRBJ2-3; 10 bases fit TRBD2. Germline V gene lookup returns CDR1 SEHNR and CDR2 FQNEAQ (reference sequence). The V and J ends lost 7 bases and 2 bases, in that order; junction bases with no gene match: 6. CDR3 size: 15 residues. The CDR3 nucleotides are TGTGCCAGCAACCCCGGGACTAGCGTCACAGATACGCAGTATTTT. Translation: CASNPGTSVTDTQYF.

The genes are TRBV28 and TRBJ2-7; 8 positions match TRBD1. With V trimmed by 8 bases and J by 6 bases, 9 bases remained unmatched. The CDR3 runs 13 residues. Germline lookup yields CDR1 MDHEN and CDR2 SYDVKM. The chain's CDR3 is CASGGQGTGEQYF. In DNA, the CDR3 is TGTGCCAGCGGTGGTCAGGGGACAGGCGAGCAGTACTTC.

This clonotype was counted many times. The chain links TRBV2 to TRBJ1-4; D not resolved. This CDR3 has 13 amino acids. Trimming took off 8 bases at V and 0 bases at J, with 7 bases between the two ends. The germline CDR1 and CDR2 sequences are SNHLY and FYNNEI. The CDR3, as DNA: TGTGCCAGCTCCGGAACAACTAATGAAAAACTGTTTTTT. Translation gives CASSGTTNEKLFF.

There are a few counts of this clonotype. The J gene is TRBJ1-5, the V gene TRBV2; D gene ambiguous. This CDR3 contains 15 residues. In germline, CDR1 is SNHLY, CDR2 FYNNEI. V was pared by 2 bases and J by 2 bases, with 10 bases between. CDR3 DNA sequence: TGTGCCAGCAGTGAAAAGGGTCTTGGCAATCAGCCCCAGCATTTT. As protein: CASSEKGLGNQPQHF. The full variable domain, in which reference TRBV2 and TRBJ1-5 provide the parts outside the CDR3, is EPEVTQTPSHQVTQMGQEVILRCVPISNHLYFYWYRQILGQKVEFLVSFYNNEISEKSEIFDDQFSVERPDGSNFTLKIRSTKLEDSAMYFCASSEKGLGNQPQHFGDGTRLSIL.

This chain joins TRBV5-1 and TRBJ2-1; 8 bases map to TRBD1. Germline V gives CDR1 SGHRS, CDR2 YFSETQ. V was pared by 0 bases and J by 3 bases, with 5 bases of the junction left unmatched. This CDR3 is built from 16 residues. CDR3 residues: CASSLAVQGVYNEQFF. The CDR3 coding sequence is TGCGCCAGCAGCTTGGCGGTACAGGGGGTCTACAATGAGCAGTTCTTC.

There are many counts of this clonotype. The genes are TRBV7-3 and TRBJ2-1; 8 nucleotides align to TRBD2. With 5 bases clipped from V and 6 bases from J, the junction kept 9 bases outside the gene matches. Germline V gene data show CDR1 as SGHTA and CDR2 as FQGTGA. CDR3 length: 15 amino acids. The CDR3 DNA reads TGTGCCAGCAGCCCCCGGGGGACTAGACCCAATGAGCAGTTCTTC. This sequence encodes CASSPRGTRPNEQFF.

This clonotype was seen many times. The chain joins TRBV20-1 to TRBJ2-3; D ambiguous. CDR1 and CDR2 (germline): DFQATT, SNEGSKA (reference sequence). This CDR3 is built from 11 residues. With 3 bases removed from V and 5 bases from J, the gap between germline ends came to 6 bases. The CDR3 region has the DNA TGCAGTGCTAGGAGTTTAGATACGCAGTATTTT. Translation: CSARSLDTQYF.

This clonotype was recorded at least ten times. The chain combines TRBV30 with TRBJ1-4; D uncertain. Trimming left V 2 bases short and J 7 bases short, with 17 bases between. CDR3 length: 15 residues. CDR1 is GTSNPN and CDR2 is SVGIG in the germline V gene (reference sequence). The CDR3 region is CAWSPRAGGGEKLFF. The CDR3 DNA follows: TGTGCCTGGAGTCCCCGGGCCGGCGGAGGTGAAAAACTGTTTTTT.

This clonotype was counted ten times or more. The CDR3 nucleotides are TGCAGTGCTACGGGGGACAACACAGATACGCAGTATTTT. Its translation: CSATGDNTDTQYF. This chain joins TRBV20-1 and TRBJ2-3; D is tentatively TRBD1 or TRBD2 (6 bases each). Trimming left V 4 bases short and J 2 bases short, with 10 bases between. The CDR3 consists of 13 residues. CDR1 and CDR2 from the germline V gene are DFQATT and SNEGSKA (reference sequence).